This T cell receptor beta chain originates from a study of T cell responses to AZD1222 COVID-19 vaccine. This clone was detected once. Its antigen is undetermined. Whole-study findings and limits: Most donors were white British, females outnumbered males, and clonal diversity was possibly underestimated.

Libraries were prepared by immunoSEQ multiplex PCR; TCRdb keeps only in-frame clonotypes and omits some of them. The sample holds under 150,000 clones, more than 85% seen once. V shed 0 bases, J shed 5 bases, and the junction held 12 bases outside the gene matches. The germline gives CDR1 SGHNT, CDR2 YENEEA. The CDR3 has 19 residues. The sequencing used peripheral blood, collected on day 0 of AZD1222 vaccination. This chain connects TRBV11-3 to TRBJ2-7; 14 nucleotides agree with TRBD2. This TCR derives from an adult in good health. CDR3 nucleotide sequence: TGTGCCAGCAGCTTAGACCACGGGACTAGCGGGAGAGGTTGGGACGAGCAGTACTTC. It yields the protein CASSLDHGTSGRGWDEQYF.